Here is one T cell receptor (beta chain) with its context. Its specificity is unknown. The source of the sample is a study of T cell responses to AZD1222 COVID-19 vaccine. Overall study results and limits: With dominance at 160-218 and 743-854, vaccine-associated CD4 TCRs spanned spike. Mostly white British, mostly female donors; authors suggested clonal diversity may be underestimated.

With 6 bases removed from V and 0 bases from J, the gap between germline ends came to 15 bases. The CDR3 extends over 15 amino acids. The germline gives CDR1 LGHNA, CDR2 YSLEER. Some clones are missing from TCRdb's copy, which holds only in-frame ones; the method was immunoSEQ multiplex PCR. The sample carries 90,000 or so clones, around 89% recorded once. The sequenced sample was peripheral blood, obtained 28 days after the second AZD1222 dose. The TCR sequence derives from an adult who received the AZD1222 COVID-19 vaccine. The V call is TRBV4-3, the J call TRBJ2-7; no reliable D call. The CDR3 DNA reads TGCGCCAGCAGTCCGAACCACATGACCTCCTACGAGCAGTACTTC. This codes for CASSPNHMTSYEQYF.